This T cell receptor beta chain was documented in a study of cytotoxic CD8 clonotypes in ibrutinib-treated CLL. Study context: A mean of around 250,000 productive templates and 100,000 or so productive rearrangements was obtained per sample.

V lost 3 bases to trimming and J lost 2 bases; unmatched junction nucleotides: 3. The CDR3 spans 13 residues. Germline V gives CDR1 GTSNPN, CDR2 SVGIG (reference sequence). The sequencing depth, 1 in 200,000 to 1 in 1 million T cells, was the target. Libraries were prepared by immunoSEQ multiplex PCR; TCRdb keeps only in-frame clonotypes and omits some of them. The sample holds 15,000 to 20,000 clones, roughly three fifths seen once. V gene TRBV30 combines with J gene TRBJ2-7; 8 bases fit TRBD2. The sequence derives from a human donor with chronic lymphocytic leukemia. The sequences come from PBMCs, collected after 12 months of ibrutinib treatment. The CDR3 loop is CAWRVGGAYEQYF. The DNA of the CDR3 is TGTGCCTGGAGAGTCGGGGGGGCCTACGAGCAGTACTTC. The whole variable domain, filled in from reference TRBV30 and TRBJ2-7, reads SQTIHQWPATLVQPVGSPLSLECTVEGTSNPNLYWYRQAAGRGLQLLFYSVGIGQISSEVPQNLSASRPQDRQFILSSKKLLLSDSGFYLCAWRVGGAYEQYFGPGTRLTVT.